Presented here are 17 T cell receptor beta chains from one specimen sequenced in a study of blood T cell repertoires in COVID-19. Here immunoSEQ multiplex PCR was the method, and the copy in TCRdb shows in-frame clones only, minus some. The sample has tens of thousands of clones, around 85% seen once. Sequenced material: peripheral blood. The receptors originated from a man between 65 and 79 years old with acute or convalescent COVID-19.

The gene calls are TRBV5-3 and TRBJ2-5; 12 positions agree with TRBD2. TRBV5-3 is an ORF, and what it does is uncertain. The CDR3 loop spans 16 amino acids. Losses at the gene ends were 4 bases for V and 5 bases for J; bases not matched to a gene: 9. The CDR3 DNA follows: TGTGCCAGAAGCATCCCTAGCGGGGGGGCCGGGGAGACCCAGTACTTC. It yields the protein CARSIPSGGAGETQYF.

V is TRBV28 and J is TRBJ1-2, with TRBD1 identical over 7 bases. The germline gives CDR1 MDHEN, CDR2 SYDVKM. This CDR3 is built from 13 residues. V gave up 2 bases and J gave up 4 bases; unmatched junction bases: 1. This chain's CDR3 is CASSLGQVYGYTF. CDR3 nucleotides: TGTGCCAGCAGTTTAGGACAGGTCTATGGCTACACCTTC.

The genes are TRBV2 and TRBJ1-2; no clear D. This CDR3 is built from 14 residues. V was clipped by 3 bases and J by 8 bases, with 16 bases between them. Germline loops: CDR1 SNHLY, CDR2 FYNNEI. The CDR3 coding sequence is TGTGCCAGCAGTGAGATGTCGGGAATTGAGGGCTACACCTTC. Protein: CASSEMSGIEGYTF.

The rearrangement joins TRBV7-8 to TRBJ2-7; possibly TRBD1 for D (6 bases). V gave up 5 bases and J gave up 7 bases, with 15 bases separating them. Germline lookup yields CDR1 SGHVS and CDR2 FQNEAQ. There are 13 residues in the CDR3. CDR3 in amino acids: CASSTDRLYEQYF. The CDR3 DNA follows: TGTGCCAGCAGCACAGACAGGTTGTATGAGCAGTACTTC.

This clone has just one count. The chain is built from TRBV6-5 and TRBJ2-1, with TRBD2 matching over 10 bases. The CDR3 totals 15 residues. The V gene's germline CDR1 is MNHEY and CDR2 SVGAGI. V shed 6 bases and J 7 bases; nucleotides not matched to a gene: 9. The CDR3 region is CASRAQRGGRNEQFF. The CDR3, as DNA: TGTGCCAGCAGGGCCCAGCGGGGGGGCCGAAATGAGCAGTTCTTC.

This clone has just one count. The gene calls are TRBV6-6 and TRBJ2-7; TRBD2 might be the D (6 bases). CDR3 length: 14 amino acids. The ends were cut back, 7 bases at V and 1 base at J, with 14 bases in the middle. CDR1 and CDR2 from the germline V gene are MNHNY and SVGAGI (reference sequence). CDR3 residues: CASNPGGFSYEQYV. The DNA of the CDR3 is TGTGCCAGCAATCCTGGGGGGTTTTCCTACGAGCAGTACGTC.

The chain joins TRBV18 to TRBJ1-6; D may be TRBD1 (5 bases). CDR1 KGHSH and CDR2 LQKENI come from the germline V gene. The V and J ends lost 2 bases and 10 bases respectively, with 15 bases between them. The CDR3 extends over 15 amino acids. The CDR3 sequence: CASSPNSGIGSPLHF. Written as DNA, the CDR3 is TGTGCCAGCTCACCAAATTCAGGGATAGGATCACCCCTCCACTTT.

The chain employs TRBV3-1 (or the pseudogene TRBV3-2) and TRBJ2-7; D perhaps matches TRBD2 (5 bases). This CDR3 has 13 amino acids. The V end lost 1 base, the J end lost 7 bases, and 11 bases lay between the germline ends. In germline, CDR1 is LGHDT, CDR2 YNNKEL (reference sequence). The CDR3 DNA reads TGTGCCAGCAGCCAAGGCCAACGGGGAGAGCAGTACGTC. Translating gives CASSQGQRGEQYV.

The genes are TRBV2 and TRBJ2-2, with 8 bases fitting TRBD2. The V gene end was trimmed by 6 bases and the J gene end by 1 base; junction bases not matched to a gene: 4. Per germline, CDR1 SNHLY and CDR2 FYNNEI. This CDR3 contains 15 residues. This chain's CDR3 is CASRTTSGNTGELFF. CDR3 nucleotide sequence: TGTGCCAGCAGAACCACTAGCGGGAACACCGGGGAGCTGTTTTTT.

The chain recombines TRBV6-6 with TRBJ2-1; D might be TRBD2 (5 bases). Germline V gene sequence: CDR1 MNHNY, CDR2 SVGAGI (reference sequence). This CDR3 comprises 11 residues. The ends were cut back, 11 bases at V and 7 bases at J, with 12 bases in the middle. The CDR3 here is CASESGNEQFF. CDR3 sequence (DNA): TGTGCCTCCGAGTCGGGGAATGAGCAGTTCTTC.

V and J are TRBV5-5 and TRBJ2-2, with D hard to call. V shed 4 bases and J shed 1 base, with 5 bases lying between them. The CDR3 has 13 residues. The germline V gene encodes CDR1 SGHKS and CDR2 YYEKEE (reference sequence). This CDR3 reads CASSVRNTGELFF. Written as DNA, the CDR3 is TGTGCCAGCAGCGTCAGGAACACCGGGGAGCTGTTTTTT.

The rearrangement uses TRBV28 and TRBJ1-2; D perhaps matches TRBD1 (6 bases). The CDR3 length is 12 residues. Germline V gene lookup returns CDR1 MDHEN and CDR2 SYDVKM. Trimming shortened V by 5 bases and J by 5 bases, and 9 bases separated the two germline ends. Here the CDR3 reads CASSATGYGYTF. Written as DNA, the CDR3 is TGTGCCAGCAGTGCGACAGGATATGGCTACACCTTC.

J is TRBJ1-5 and V is TRBV5-1; the match to TRBD1 covers 9 bases. V shed 4 bases and J 2 bases; nucleotides not matched to a gene: 4. The germline V gene encodes CDR1 SGHRS and CDR2 YFSETQ. The CDR3 sequence is 15 residues long. Here the CDR3 DNA reads TGCGCCAGCAGCCTGACAGGGGGTGGCAATCAGCCCCAGCATTTT. Its protein product is CASSLTGGGNQPQHF. The full variable domain, in which reference TRBV5-1 and TRBJ1-5 provide the parts outside the CDR3, is KAGVTQTPRYLIKTRGQQVTLSCSPISGHRSVSWYQQTPGQGLQFLFEYFSETQRNKGNFPGRFSGRQFSNSRSEMNVSTLELGDSALYLCASSLTGGGNQPQHFGDGTRLSIL.

The V gene is TRBV6-5, the J gene TRBJ2-1, with TRBD1 matching over 9 bases. This CDR3 region has 14 residues. Germline assignment: CDR1 MNHEY and CDR2 SVGAGI. V lost 6 bases to trimming and J lost 4 bases; unmatched junction nucleotides: 4. This CDR3 reads CASSLGTGYNEQFF. DNA for the CDR3: TGTGCCAGCAGCCTTGGGACAGGGTACAATGAGCAGTTCTTC.

This clone was detected once. The chain uses TRBV5-4 and TRBJ2-3; 11 bases match TRBD2. In germline, CDR1 is SGHNT, CDR2 YYREEE (reference sequence). The CDR3 has 16 amino acids. After removal of 3 bases from V and 3 bases from J, the junction contained 6 bases not matched to a gene. The CDR3 region has the DNA TGTGCCAGCAGCTCACGACTAGCGGGGAGAACAGATACGCAGTATTTT. Protein product: CASSSRLAGRTDTQYF. The full variable domain, completed using reference TRBV5-4 and TRBJ2-3, is ETGVTQSPTHLIKTRGQQVTLRCSSQSGHNTVSWYQQALGQGPQFIFQYYREEENGRGNFPPRFSGLQFPNYSSELNVNALELDDSALYLCASSSRLAGRTDTQYFGPGTRLTVL.

The CDR3 loop is CASTPSQGLYNEQFF. For the CDR3, the DNA is TGTGCCAGTACTCCCTCGCAGGGGCTCTACAATGAGCAGTTCTTC. The chain links TRBV19 to TRBJ2-1; D is possibly TRBD1 (6 bases). V was shortened by 7 bases and J by 3 bases, with 16 bases between the two germline ends. The CDR3 is 15 amino acids. The germline CDR1 and CDR2 sequences are LNHDA and SQIVND (reference sequence).

The J gene is TRBJ2-3, the V gene TRBV24-1, with D possibly being TRBD2 (5 bases). The CDR3 contains 14 residues. CDR1 is KGHDR, CDR2 SFDVKD, per germline. V was shortened by 3 bases and J by 6 bases, with 12 bases between the two germline ends. The CDR3 loop is CATSDPIGGDTQYF. In nucleotides, the CDR3 is TGTGCCACCAGTGATCCCATAGGCGGGGATACGCAGTATTTT.